Listed here are 4 T cell receptor beta chains from one sample, sequenced in a study of T cells in Graves' hyperthyroidism and ophthalmopathy. Template material for amplifying TCR beta CDR3 regions consisted of RNA transcripts. Carried out on the TCR CDR3, a first-round RT-PCR used the HTBI primer set. Via MiXCR, TCRdb re-called the multiplex PCR reads, giving one row per CDR3 protein. The sample yields approximately 380,000 distinct CDR3 sequences, about 14% seen once. Source material: blood. These receptors all come from a man aged 45 to 65 with Graves' ophthalmopathy.

This clonotype was detected many times. The chain combines TRBV29-1 with TRBJ2-7; TRBD2 agrees at 7 bases. V shed 6 bases, J shed 2 bases, and the junction held 1 base outside the gene matches. This CDR3 is 11 amino acids long. Germline CDR1 is SQVTM and CDR2 is ANQGSEA. This CDR3 reads CSVGGTYEQYF. The CDR3 DNA is TGCAGCGTGGGAGGGACCTACGAGCAGTACTTC.

This clonotype was seen many times. The chain is built from TRBV20-1 and TRBJ2-1, with 11 bases that match TRBD2. Trimming removed 2 bases from V and 4 bases from J; junction bases left unmatched: 1. Germline values: CDR1 DFQATT, CDR2 SNEGSKA (reference sequence). This CDR3 contains 14 residues. The CDR3 sequence: CSARRLAGYNEQFF. CDR3 in DNA: TGCAGTGCTAGAAGACTAGCGGGATACAATGAGCAGTTCTTC.

This clonotype was counted many times. CDR3 sequence reads: CASGYNEQFF. The CDR3 region has the DNA TGTGCCAGCGGATACAATGAGCAGTTCTTC. The V gene is TRBV27, the J gene TRBJ2-1; D remains unclear. V shed 8 bases and J shed 4 bases, with 3 bases lying between them. The CDR3 covers 10 residues. Germline V gene sequence: CDR1 MNHEY, CDR2 SMNVEV (reference sequence).

This clonotype has a count of ten or more. This chain uses TRBV13 with TRBJ1-1; D not certain. Germline loops: CDR1 PRHDT, CDR2 FYEKMQ (reference sequence). The CDR3 consists of 14 residues. Trimming cost V 0 bases and J 8 bases, with 13 bases left between them. The CDR3 reads CASSLGGPTLEAFF. CDR3 in DNA: TGTGCCAGCAGCTTAGGAGGGCCCACTCTAGAAGCTTTCTTT.